Below, 23 T cell receptor beta chains from the same sample are listed, as sequenced in a study of human T cells and chemical hapten exposure. Using its own MiXCR run on the RACE reads, TCRdb lists one record per CDR3 protein. The table records over 35,000 distinct CDR3 sequences, approximately 4% of them present only once. The sample's time point: healthy volunteer bleed at 6 weeks. Unfractionated whole blood was the source of the extracted total RNA. Material for sequencing was whole blood. The receptors were sampled from a human donor in good health. Some clones in this sample may be carry-over from other donors' samples.

The chain links TRBV7-2 to TRBJ1-1; TRBD1 matches 8 bases. The V gene's germline CDR1 is SGHTA and CDR2 FQGNSA. This CDR3 has 19 amino acids. V shed 2 bases, J shed 1 base, and the junction held 15 bases outside the gene matches. The CDR3 region is CASSLNSGTGGTRNTEAFF. The CDR3 DNA sequence: TGTGCCAGCAGCTTAAACTCCGGGACAGGAGGAACCCGGAACACTGAAGCTTTCTTT.

This clonotype was counted many times. The rearrangement uses TRBV12-3 or TRBV12-4 and TRBJ1-2, with a tentative D call TRBD1 (5 bases). The CDR3 sequence is 12 residues long. The ends were cut back, 8 bases at V and 2 bases at J, with 9 bases in the middle. The CDR3 DNA is TGTGCCAGCGTAGAGGGGAACTATGGCTACACCTTC. This codes for CASVEGNYGYTF.

This clonotype was seen at least ten times. This chain joins TRBV7-2 and TRBJ1-5, with D hard to call. This CDR3 is built from 12 residues. In germline, CDR1 is SGHTA, CDR2 FQGNSA. V was cut by 1 base and J by 11 bases, with 9 bases left in between. CDR3 residues: CASSLEGRTQHF. DNA for the CDR3: TGTGCCAGCAGCTTAGAAGGCAGGACCCAGCATTTT. The complete variable domain, with remaining parts taken from reference TRBV7-2 and TRBJ1-5, reads GAGVSQSPSNKVTEKGKDVELRCDPISGHTALYWYRQSLGQGLEFLIYFQGNSAPDKSGLPSDRFSAERTGGSVSTLTIQRTQQEDSAVYLCASSLEGRTQHFGDGTRLSIL.

This clonotype was seen at least ten times. The chain carries TRBV28 and TRBJ2-7; 8 bases are a match to TRBD1. The CDR3 sequence is 13 residues long. Germline CDR1 and CDR2: MDHEN and SYDVKM. The V gene end was trimmed by 8 bases and the J gene end by 5 bases; junction bases not matched to a gene: 8. CDR3 DNA sequence: TGTGCCAGCCTGAAGACAGGGGTGCACGAGCAGTACTTC. Translating gives CASLKTGVHEQYF.

In its sample, this clonotype was seen many times. The genes are TRBV5-4 and TRBJ2-3; 9 bases align to TRBD2. The trim removed 4 bases at V and 3 bases at J, leaving 6 bases unmatched. CDR3 size: 15 residues. CDR1 is SGHNT and CDR2 is YYREEE in the germline V gene (reference sequence). The CDR3 DNA follows: TGTGCCAGCAGCCGCCCTAGCGGGACGACAGATACGCAGTATTTT. Protein sequence: CASSRPSGTTDTQYF.

This clonotype showed up many times. The chain uses TRBV29-1 and TRBJ2-7; 8 positions match TRBD1. CDR3 length: 13 amino acids. CDR1 and CDR2 (germline): SQVTM, ANQGSEA. The V segment lost 5 bases and the J segment 5 bases; nucleotides outside the gene matches: 8. The CDR3 loop reads CSVYDRGAHEQYF. The CDR3 coding sequence is TGCAGCGTTTACGACAGGGGAGCCCACGAGCAGTACTTC.

This chain uses TRBV3-1 with TRBJ1-1; a possible D gene is TRBD1 (6 bases). Trimming stripped 5 bases from V and 5 bases from J, with 9 bases between. Per germline, CDR1 LGHDT and CDR2 YNNKEL (reference sequence). CDR3 length: 12 residues. CDR3 protein: CASSVQGTEAFF. CDR3 nucleotide sequence: TGTGCCAGCAGCGTCCAGGGGACTGAAGCTTTCTTT.

This clonotype was found many times. The chain recombines TRBV9 with TRBJ1-6; D gene unclear. Germline V gives CDR1 SGDLS, CDR2 YYNGEE. There are 15 residues in the CDR3. Trimming took off 4 bases at V and 7 bases at J, with 15 bases between the two ends. The CDR3 protein is CASSSFPGENSPLHF. The CDR3 bases are TGTGCCAGCAGCAGTTTCCCCGGTGAAAATTCACCCCTCCACTTT.

This clonotype has a count of ten or more. The rearrangement joins TRBV3-1 to TRBJ2-5; TRBD2 is a possible D gene (6 bases). V lost 1 base to trimming and J lost 8 bases, with 11 bases between them. Looked up from germline, CDR1 is LGHDT and CDR2 is YNNKEL (reference sequence). This CDR3 region has 13 residues. The CDR3 nucleotides are TGTGCCAGCAGCCAAGGTCGGGGGAGAACCCAGTACTTC. Amino acids: CASSQGRGRTQYF.

The table lists this clonotype with many counts. V usage is TRBV6-6 and J usage is TRBJ2-5; the D gene is possibly TRBD1 (6 bases). The CDR3 consists of 14 residues. Trimming stripped 3 bases from V and 1 base from J, with 9 bases between. Per the germline V gene, CDR1 is MNHNY and CDR2 is SVGAGI (reference sequence). CDR3 in amino acids: CASSYTDSQETQYF. The CDR3 bases are TGTGCCAGCAGTTATACGGACAGCCAAGAGACCCAGTACTTC.

This clonotype was observed a few times. This chain joins TRBV21-1 and TRBJ1-5; whether TRBD1, the table's D call, matches the DNA was not checked. TRBV21-1 is a pseudogene. The length of the CDR3 is 20 residues. CDR3 in DNA: TGTGCCAGCAGCAAAGGAGGAATATTTCCCGGGACAGGGCCCGACCAGCCCCAGCATTTT. It translates to CASSKGGIFPGTGPDQPQHF.

This clonotype was counted a few times. The V and J genes are TRBV24-1 and TRBJ2-2; D is perhaps TRBD2 (5 bases). Looked up from germline, CDR1 is KGHDR and CDR2 is SFDVKD. V was pared by 4 bases and J by 2 bases, with 10 bases between. CDR3 size: 15 residues. The CDR3 reads CATSDRGLNTGELFF. The CDR3 coding sequence is TGTGCCACCAGTGACCGTGGACTCAACACCGGGGAGCTGTTTTTT.

This clonotype was seen ten or more times. DNA for the CDR3: TGTGCCAGCACCATAGACAAGGGGAAGGGTCTGGATACGCAGTATTTT. Translating it yields CASTIDKGKGLDTQYF. The V and J genes are TRBV6-5 and TRBJ2-3, with D perhaps TRBD1 (5 bases). V dropped 7 bases and J dropped 6 bases, with 23 bases sitting between them. The CDR3 spans 16 residues. Germline loops: CDR1 MNHEY, CDR2 SVGAGI.

The sample holds many counts of this clonotype. The genes are TRBV4-2 and TRBJ2-7; possibly TRBD1 or TRBD2 for D (5 bases each). Per the germline V gene, CDR1 is LGHNA and CDR2 is YNFKEQ. Trimming stripped 1 base from V and 4 bases from J, with 26 bases between. CDR3 size: 19 residues. CDR3 sequence: CASSQVARDGVPLPYEQYF. For the CDR3, the DNA is TGTGCCAGCAGCCAAGTTGCCAGGGACGGAGTTCCCCTGCCTTACGAGCAGTACTTC.

In this sample, this clonotype turned up once. The junction differs from germline at one of its ends, possibly a read error. This sequence joins TRBV4-1 and TRBJ2-7, with 7 bases matching TRBD2. Germline lookup yields CDR1 MGHRA and CDR2 YSYEKL. The CDR3 covers 15 residues. This chain's CDR3 is CASSTGLAVSYERYF. DNA of the CDR3: TGCGCCAGCAGCACTGGTCTAGCGGTCTCCTACGAGCGGTACTTC.

This clonotype was found many times. The chain joins TRBV29-1 to TRBJ2-2; D call uncertain. The CDR3 spans 15 residues. V shed 4 bases and J shed 2 bases, with 14 bases lying between them. The germline V gene has CDR1 SQVTM and CDR2 ANQGSEA. The CDR3 bases are TGCAGCGTTGTATTGATGACTCCTAACACCGGGGAGCTGTTTTTT. This translates into CSVVLMTPNTGELFF.

This rearrangement joins TRBV29-1 to TRBJ2-3; D tentatively reads TRBD1 or TRBD2 (5 bases each). This CDR3 has 14 residues. Germline CDR1 is SQVTM and CDR2 is ANQGSEA. Between the trimmed V and J ends, which lost 5 bases and 4 bases, there was a span of 16 bases. CDR3: CSVRPGPPSDTQYF. The CDR3 bases are TGCAGCGTTCGACCGGGACCCCCCTCAGATACGCAGTATTTT.

In this sample, this clonotype turned up a few times. The chain recombines TRBV25-1 with TRBJ1-4; possibly TRBD1 for D (5 bases). Germline CDR1 MGHDK, CDR2 SYGVNS. Trimming removed 6 bases at V and 4 bases at J, with 9 bases between. CDR3 length: 13 amino acids. The CDR3 DNA sequence: TGTGCCAGCAGGGACATAAGTAATGAAAAACTGTTTTTT. Protein: CASRDISNEKLFF.

This clonotype has a handful of counts. The chain links TRBV7-9 to TRBJ1-1, with D perhaps matching TRBD1 (6 bases). CDR3 length: 15 amino acids. Germline CDR1 and CDR2: SEHNR and FQNEAQ (reference sequence). Trimming took 4 bases from V and 4 from J, leaving 16 bases between them. The CDR3 loop reads CASSYQGSVGTEAFF. The CDR3 DNA follows: TGTGCCAGCAGCTATCAGGGGAGTGTAGGCACTGAAGCTTTCTTT.

There are many counts of this clonotype. The CDR3 sequence is CASSRQETQYF. CDR3 sequence (DNA): TGTGCCAGCTCCCGCCAAGAGACCCAGTACTTC. The chain combines TRBV18 with TRBJ2-5; D is uncertain. V was trimmed by 6 bases and J by 1 base, leaving 3 bases between them. Looked up from germline, CDR1 is KGHSH and CDR2 is LQKENI. The CDR3 contains 11 residues.

This clonotype was counted many times. This chain connects TRBV11-1 to TRBJ2-1; D gene uncertain. The germline V gene has CDR1 SGHAT and CDR2 FQDESV (reference sequence). Between the trimmed V and J ends, which lost 1 base and 7 bases, there was a span of 11 bases. This CDR3 comprises 14 residues. This CDR3 is CASSLEVSLNEQFF. The CDR3 DNA is TGTGCCAGCAGCTTAGAGGTCTCCTTGAATGAGCAGTTCTTC.

There are many counts of this clonotype. The chain couples TRBV12-3 or TRBV12-4 to TRBJ2-2, with D tentatively TRBD1 (6 bases). The CDR3 has 13 amino acids. Trimming cost V 5 bases and J 7 bases, with 11 bases left between them. Here the CDR3 reads CASSHREDGELFF. In DNA form, the CDR3 reads TGTGCCAGCAGTCACAGGGAAGACGGGGAGCTGTTTTTT.

This chain joins TRBV2 and TRBJ2-6; 7 nucleotides match TRBD1. The CDR3 is 18 residues long. Germline loops: CDR1 SNHLY, CDR2 FYNNEI. The V segment lost 6 bases and the J segment 0 bases; nucleotides outside the gene matches: 11. The CDR3 reads CASSLTGVLISGANVLTF. CDR3 DNA: TGTGCCAGCAGCCTTACAGGGGTCCTAATCTCTGGGGCCAACGTCCTGACTTTC.